These 26 T cell receptor beta chains share one sample of origin, sequenced in a study of beta chain features in type 1 diabetes. Expressed TCRB transcripts were sequenced because the isolated RNA had all been reverse transcribed beforehand. The table came from immunoSEQ multiplex PCR; TCRdb's copy has only in-frame clones and leaves some out. This table has hundreds of thousands of clones, approximately 31% appearing once. Sequences were obtained from naive CD4+ T cells from blood. Receptors originate from a man aged 18 to 30 in good health.

This chain links TRBV11-1 with TRBJ1-2, with D maybe TRBD1 (5 bases). The CDR3 loop spans 14 amino acids. V was shortened by 4 bases and J by 8 bases, with 17 bases between the two germline ends. Germline-derived CDR1 and CDR2 are SGHAT and FQDESV (reference sequence). CDR3 amino acids: CASSSVGEGGGYTF. DNA for the CDR3: TGTGCCAGCAGCTCCGTAGGGGAAGGAGGCGGCTACACCTTC.

This clone was picked up a small number of times. The chain combines TRBV5-1 with TRBJ2-5; weak D call: TRBD2 (5 bases). This CDR3 region has 13 residues. Germline V lookup: CDR1 SGHRS, CDR2 YFSETQ. Deletions cut 3 bases from V and 7 bases from J, with 13 bases between. CDR3 residues: CASSSGPEGTQYF. Here the CDR3 DNA reads TGCGCCAGCAGCTCCGGACCCGAGGGGACCCAGTACTTC.

The genes are TRBV7-9 and TRBJ2-7, with D maybe TRBD2 (5 bases). The length of the CDR3 is 13 residues. Trimming pared 3 bases from V and 7 bases from J, leaving 13 bases between. Germline assignment: CDR1 SEHNR and CDR2 FQNEAQ (reference sequence). CDR3 bases: TGTGCCAGCAGCTTCTCGTCTCGGGGAGAGCAGTACTTC. Amino acids: CASSFSSRGEQYF.

This clone was detected a few times. V usage is TRBV30 and J usage is TRBJ2-6; either TRBD1 or TRBD2 may supply D (5 bases each). CDR1 GTSNPN and CDR2 SVGIG come from the germline V gene (reference sequence). Trimming took 3 bases from V and 0 from J, leaving 15 bases between them. CDR3 size: 17 residues. The CDR3 spells CAWRRAMGHSGANVLTF. Here the CDR3 DNA reads TGTGCCTGGAGGAGGGCAATGGGGCACTCTGGGGCCAACGTCCTGACTTTC. Complete variable domain (other parts from reference TRBV30 and TRBJ2-6): SQTIHQWPATLVQPVGSPLSLECTVEGTSNPNLYWYRQAAGRGLQLLFYSVGIGQISSEVPQNLSASRPQDRQFILSSKKLLLSDSGFYLCAWRRAMGHSGANVLTFGAGSRLTVL.

This clone occurred many times. The chain links TRBV30 to TRBJ2-5; D gene uncertain. Germline V gene lookup returns CDR1 GTSNPN and CDR2 SVGIG (reference sequence). V lost 4 bases and J lost 7, with 10 bases in between. The CDR3 is 11 amino acids. CDR3 bases: TGTGCCTGGACCACCTCAGGGACCCAGTACTTC. Translated, it gives CAWTTSGTQYF. Together with reference TRBV30 and TRBJ2-5, the CDR3 gives the full variable domain: SQTIHQWPATLVQPVGSPLSLECTVEGTSNPNLYWYRQAAGRGLQLLFYSVGIGQISSEVPQNLSASRPQDRQFILSSKKLLLSDSGFYLCAWTTSGTQYFGPGTRLLVL.

This clone was observed a handful of times. Distinct nucleotide sequences in the sample also encode this CDR3. The genes are TRBV2 and TRBJ2-3; no definite D call. The CDR3 consists of 13 residues. The germline gives CDR1 SNHLY, CDR2 FYNNEI. V was trimmed by 3 bases and J by 3 bases, leaving 7 bases between them. DNA of the CDR3: TGTGCCAGCAGTGATCTCGTAACAGATACGCAGTATTTT. The encoded protein is CASSDLVTDTQYF.

A few counts support this clone. The V call is TRBV11-2, the J call TRBJ2-3; 10 bases line up with TRBD2. The CDR3 runs 16 residues. Germline-derived CDR1 and CDR2 are SGHAT and FQNNGV. V lost 4 bases and J lost 3; bases outside the gene matches: 7. The DNA for the CDR3 is TGTGCCAGCAGCTCACTTAGCGGGAGGCTTACAGATACGCAGTATTTT. Translating it yields CASSSLSGRLTDTQYF.

The chain employs TRBV28 and TRBJ2-3; 10 bases agree with TRBD2. V lost 6 bases and J lost 5; bases outside the gene matches: 8. Germline V gene data show CDR1 as MDHEN and CDR2 as SYDVKM. The CDR3 is made up of 15 amino acids. The CDR3 protein is CASSRGLARGDTQYF. CDR3 nucleotide sequence: TGTGCCAGCAGCCGGGGACTAGCGAGAGGAGATACGCAGTATTTT.

This clone was found a few times. This sequence joins TRBV5-1 and TRBJ2-5; the match to TRBD1 covers 7 bases. Germline V gives CDR1 SGHRS, CDR2 YFSETQ. This CDR3 has 15 amino acids. J was trimmed by 3 bases and V by 4 bases; bases with no gene match: 9. CDR3 sequence reads: CASSSRPTGEETQYF. In DNA form, the CDR3 reads TGCGCCAGCAGCAGTAGACCAACAGGGGAAGAGACCCAGTACTTC.

In DNA, the CDR3 is TGCGCCAGCAGTCACTCCACAGGGTACCAGAGCGAGCAGTACTTC. It yields the protein CASSHSTGYQSEQYF. V is TRBV23-1 and J is TRBJ2-7; perhaps TRBD1 as D (6 bases). TRBV23-1 falls under the ORF class, with uncertain function. Deletions cut 3 bases from V and 6 bases from J, with 18 bases between. This CDR3 has 15 amino acids.

In this sample, this clone turned up a few times. The rearrangement joins TRBV11-2 to TRBJ2-1; D is uncertain. Trimming cost V 1 base and J 2 bases, with 6 bases left between them. CDR1 is SGHAT and CDR2 is FQNNGV in the germline V gene. The CDR3 covers 14 residues. CDR3 amino acids: CASSLGGPYNEQFF. For the CDR3, the DNA is TGTGCCAGCAGCTTAGGGGGTCCCTACAATGAGCAGTTCTTC.

The chain employs TRBV11-2 and TRBJ2-1; D perhaps matches TRBD2 (5 bases). This CDR3 contains 15 residues. Trimming removed 5 bases at V and 0 bases at J, with 11 bases between. The germline V gene encodes CDR1 SGHAT and CDR2 FQNNGV. CDR3 nucleotides: TGTGCCAGCAGCCGTGAGCGGAACTCCTACAATGAGCAGTTCTTC. Translating gives CASSRERNSYNEQFF.

The CDR3 sequence is CASSPPAGYRNEQFF. The CDR3 DNA sequence: TGTGCCAGCTCACCACCGGCAGGTTATAGGAATGAGCAGTTCTTC. The chain uses TRBV18 and TRBJ2-1; unclear D gene. V lost 0 bases and J lost 7, with 13 bases in between. CDR3 size: 15 residues. The germline V gene has CDR1 KGHSH and CDR2 LQKENI.

The V call is TRBV27, the J call TRBJ2-7; TRBD2 aligns across 8 bases. Germline values: CDR1 MNHEY, CDR2 SMNVEV (reference sequence). The CDR3 is 15 residues long. V was pared by 2 bases and J by 3 bases, with 6 bases of the junction left unmatched. Here the CDR3 DNA reads TGTGCCAGCAGTTTAGGAGCGGGAGACATCTACGAGCAGTACTTC. Its protein product is CASSLGAGDIYEQYF.

V gene TRBV11-2 combines with J gene TRBJ2-2; TRBD2 is a possible D gene (6 bases). The V gene's germline CDR1 is SGHAT and CDR2 FQNNGV. V lost 2 bases and J lost 5, with 15 bases in between. This CDR3 is built from 16 residues. The CDR3 sequence: CASSLTWTAGTGELFF. CDR3 DNA sequence: TGTGCCAGCAGCTTAACTTGGACTGCGGGGACCGGGGAGCTGTTTTTT. Full variable domain (remainder filled in from reference TRBV11-2 and TRBJ2-2): EAGVAQSPRYKIIEKRQSVAFWCNPISGHATLYWYQQILGQGPKLLIQFQNNGVVDDSQLPKDRFSAERLKGVDSTLKIQPAKLEDSAVYLCASSLTWTAGTGELFFGEGSRLTVL.

With regard to this clone: This sample includes further DNA sequences coding for the same CDR3. V is TRBV11-2 and J is TRBJ2-1; D gene unclear. The CDR3 spans 14 residues. Looked up from germline, CDR1 is SGHAT and CDR2 is FQNNGV. V gave up 0 bases and J gave up 4 bases, with 7 bases separating them. CDR3 in amino acids: CASSLDRLYNEQFF. The CDR3, as DNA: TGTGCCAGCAGCTTAGATCGGCTGTACAATGAGCAGTTCTTC.

This clone was found a few times. The chain couples TRBV7-2 to TRBJ2-7; 7 bases fit TRBD1. Losses at the gene ends were 5 bases for V and 1 base for J; bases not matched to a gene: 11. Germline V gives CDR1 SGHTA, CDR2 FQGNSA. CDR3 size: 16 residues. The CDR3 coding sequence is TGTGCCAGCAGCCTCCTCGGGACAGCCAATTCCTACGAGCAGTACTTC. Translating gives CASSLLGTANSYEQYF.

The gene calls are TRBV9 and TRBJ2-7; 10 bases map to TRBD2. The CDR3 covers 14 residues. J was trimmed by 0 bases and V by 7 bases; bases with no gene match: 4. CDR1 and CDR2 from the germline V gene are SGDLS and YYNGEE. The chain's CDR3 is CASGPSGSSYEQYF. The CDR3 nucleotides are TGTGCCAGCGGACCTAGCGGGAGCTCCTACGAGCAGTACTTC.

V is TRBV10-3 and J is TRBJ1-2, with D hard to call. The germline V and J ends were trimmed by 4 bases and 4 bases, with 7 bases remaining between them. Per the germline V gene, CDR1 is ENHRY and CDR2 is SYGVKD. The CDR3 extends over 12 amino acids. The CDR3 sequence: CAISGEAYGYTF. CDR3 bases: TGTGCCATCAGTGGGGAAGCCTATGGCTACACCTTC.

The rearrangement links TRBV30 to TRBJ1-1; D perhaps matches TRBD1 (5 bases). The V end lost 3 bases, the J end lost 1 base, and 18 bases lay between the germline ends. The germline V gene encodes CDR1 GTSNPN and CDR2 SVGIG (reference sequence). The CDR3 contains 16 residues. In nucleotides, the CDR3 is TGTGCCTGGAGGCCCCCGGGGGGAGTGGGGAACACTGAAGCTTTCTTT. Translated, it gives CAWRPPGGVGNTEAFF.

The chain is built from TRBV18 and TRBJ2-7; D remains ambiguous. V was pared by 2 bases and J by 3 bases, with 8 bases between. In germline, CDR1 is KGHSH, CDR2 LQKENI. This CDR3 is built from 13 residues. The CDR3 nucleotides read TGTGCCAGCTCACCAGCCCAAAGCTACGAGCAGTACTTC. Residues: CASSPAQSYEQYF.

This chain links TRBV6-5 with TRBJ2-7; TRBD1 might be the D (6 bases). The CDR3 length is 13 residues. Trimming shortened V by 4 bases and J by 5 bases, and 12 bases separated the two germline ends. Germline loops: CDR1 MNHEY, CDR2 SVGAGI. The CDR3 region is CASSSTGSHEQYF. CDR3 DNA: TGTGCCAGCAGTTCCACAGGGAGTCACGAGCAGTACTTC.

This clone was seen only a few times. V is TRBV7-9 and J is TRBJ2-5; 13 bases align to TRBD2. The germline gives CDR1 SEHNR, CDR2 FQNEAQ (reference sequence). V was clipped by 5 bases and J by 2 bases; unmatched bases: 5. The length of the CDR3 is 16 residues. The CDR3 region has the DNA TGTGCCAGCAGCGTCGGGACTAGCGGGATGCAAGAGACCCAGTACTTC. Translation: CASSVGTSGMQETQYF. Complete variable domain (other parts from reference TRBV7-9 and TRBJ2-5): DTGVSQNPRHKITKRGQNVTFRCDPISEHNRLYWYRQTLGQGPEFLTYFQNEAQLEKSRLLSDRFSAERPKGSFSTLEIQRTEQGDSAMYLCASSVGTSGMQETQYFGPGTRLLVL.

Only a few counts were recorded for this clone. The chain is built from TRBV29-1 and TRBJ2-7; D not certain. Trimming took 6 bases from V and 6 from J, leaving 18 bases between them. Germline V gene data show CDR1 as SQVTM and CDR2 as ANQGSEA. This CDR3 has 13 amino acids. CDR3: CSVPGRAFPEQYF. CDR3 DNA sequence: TGCAGCGTCCCGGGCCGGGCCTTCCCCGAGCAGTACTTC.

This chain links TRBV11-2 with TRBJ2-7; D is undetermined. The germline V gene has CDR1 SGHAT and CDR2 FQNNGV. CDR3 length: 14 residues. Trimming shortened V by 3 bases and J by 3 bases, and 12 bases separated the two germline ends. DNA for the CDR3: TGTGCCAGCAGCTTTCTGGGCGATTTCTACGAGCAGTACTTC. It codes for CASSFLGDFYEQYF.

This chain links TRBV5-4 with TRBJ2-7, with unresolved D. The CDR3 is 15 residues long. Germline loops: CDR1 SGHNT, CDR2 YYREEE (reference sequence). The ends were cut back, 0 bases at V and 0 bases at J, with 10 bases in the middle. CDR3 sequence reads: CASSLEVGNSYEQYF. CDR3 coding DNA: TGTGCCAGCAGCTTGGAAGTGGGTAACTCCTACGAGCAGTACTTC.